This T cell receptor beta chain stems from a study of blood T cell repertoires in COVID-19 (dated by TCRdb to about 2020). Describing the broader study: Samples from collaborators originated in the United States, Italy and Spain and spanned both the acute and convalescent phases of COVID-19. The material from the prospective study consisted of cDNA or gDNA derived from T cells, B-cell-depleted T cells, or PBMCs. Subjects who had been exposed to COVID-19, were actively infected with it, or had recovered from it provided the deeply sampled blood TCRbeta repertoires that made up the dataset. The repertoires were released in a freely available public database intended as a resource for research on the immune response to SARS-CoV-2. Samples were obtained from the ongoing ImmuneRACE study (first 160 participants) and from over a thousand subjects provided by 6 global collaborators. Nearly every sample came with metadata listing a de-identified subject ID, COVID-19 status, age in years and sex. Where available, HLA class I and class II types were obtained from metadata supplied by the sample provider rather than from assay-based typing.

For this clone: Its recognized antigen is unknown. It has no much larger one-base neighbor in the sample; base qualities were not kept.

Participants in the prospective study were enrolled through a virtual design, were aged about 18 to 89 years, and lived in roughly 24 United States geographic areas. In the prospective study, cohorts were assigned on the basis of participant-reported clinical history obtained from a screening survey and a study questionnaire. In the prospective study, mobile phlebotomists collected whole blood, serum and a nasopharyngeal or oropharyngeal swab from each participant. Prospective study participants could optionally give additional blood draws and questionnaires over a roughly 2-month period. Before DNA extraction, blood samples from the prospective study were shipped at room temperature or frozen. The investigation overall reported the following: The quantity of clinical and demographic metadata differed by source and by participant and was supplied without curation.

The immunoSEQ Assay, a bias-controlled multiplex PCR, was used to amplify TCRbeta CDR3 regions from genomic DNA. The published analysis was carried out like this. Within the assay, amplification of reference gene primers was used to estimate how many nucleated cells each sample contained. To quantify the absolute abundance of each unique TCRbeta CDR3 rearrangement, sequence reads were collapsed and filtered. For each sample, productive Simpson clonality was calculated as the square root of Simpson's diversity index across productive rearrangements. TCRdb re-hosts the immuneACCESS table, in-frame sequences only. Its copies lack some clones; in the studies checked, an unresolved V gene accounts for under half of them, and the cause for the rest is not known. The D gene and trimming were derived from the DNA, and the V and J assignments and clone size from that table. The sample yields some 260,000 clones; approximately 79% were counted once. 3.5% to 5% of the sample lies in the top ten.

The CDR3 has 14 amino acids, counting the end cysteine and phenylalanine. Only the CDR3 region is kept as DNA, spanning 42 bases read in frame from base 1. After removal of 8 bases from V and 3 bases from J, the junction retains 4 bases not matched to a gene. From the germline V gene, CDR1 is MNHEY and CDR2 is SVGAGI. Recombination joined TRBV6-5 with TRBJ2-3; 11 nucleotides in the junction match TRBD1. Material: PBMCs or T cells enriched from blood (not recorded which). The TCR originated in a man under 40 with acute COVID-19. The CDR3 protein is CASAGTGGTDTQYF. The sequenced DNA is TGTGCCAGCGCGGGGACAGGGGGTACAGATACGCAGTATTTT.